This T cell receptor (beta chain) stems from a study of a mutant IDH1 vaccine in newly diagnosed glioma. Study in general: Patients underwent eight vaccinations, which took place in weeks 1, 3, 5, 7, 11, 15, 19 and 23. Pretreatment consisted of radiotherapy, temozolomide, or both, with most receiving both.

This clone has only one observation. As yet, its antigen is unknown. The table came from immunoSEQ multiplex PCR; TCRdb's copy has only in-frame clones and leaves some out. The repertoire holds around 58,000 clones, with 70% to 90% as singletons. Germline values: CDR1 SGHRS, CDR2 YFSETQ. This CDR3 is built from 15 residues. This sample's time point: week 5, during vaccination. The vaccine gave 300 ug of a 20-mer mutant IDH1 peptide subcutaneously per dose. The donors' diagnosis was new WHO grade 3 or 4 astrocytoma that was IDH1-mutant and ATRX-lost. The rearrangement joins TRBV5-1 to TRBJ2-5, with TRBD1 identical over 7 bases. TRBJ2-7 explains the end of the DNA better; the J call may be wrong. The sequencing here drew on PBMCs, taken from a glioma patient whose treatment included an IDH1 peptide vaccine. This clonotype originated in a man aged 25 to 45 with glioma. The CDR3 is CASSPQGTGAFEQYF. Written as DNA, the CDR3 is TGCGCCAGCAGCCCGCAAGGTACAGGGGCTTTCGAGCAGTACTTC.